This T cell receptor (beta chain) was identified in a study of blood T cell dynamics during melanoma immunotherapy. Study as a whole: Standard first-line treatment here was pembrolizumab or nivolumab plus ipilimumab in metastatic melanoma.

Time point indicated: pre-treatment baseline. Profiling relied on immunoSEQ multiplex PCR, and the TCRdb table lists in-frame clones only, not all of them. This table holds tens of thousands of clones, around 92% found once. The TCR originated in a human donor with melanoma. This sample comprised blood, obtained from a patient treated with checkpoint blockade.

CDR3 sequence reads: CAISHGGGSPLHF. The CDR3 DNA sequence: TGTGCCATCAGTCATGGGGGGGGTTCACCCCTCCACTTT. The chain combines TRBV10-3 with TRBJ1-6; TRBD1 is a possible D gene (5 bases). Trimming removed 5 bases at V and 9 bases at J, with 11 bases between. Germline CDR1 is ENHRY and CDR2 is SYGVKD. The CDR3 runs to 13 residues.